What follows is one T cell receptor (beta chain) and its context. The clone's antigen remains unknown. Base qualities are not recorded, but no much larger clone differs from it by a single base. The data derive from a study of blood T cell repertoires in COVID-19 (dated by TCRdb to 2018 to 2020). Regarding the complete study: Samples from collaborators originated in the United States, Italy and Spain and spanned both the acute and convalescent phases of COVID-19. The samples were drawn from the first 160 participants of the ongoing ImmuneRACE study and from 950 to 1,500 subjects provided by 6 global collaborators. The dataset comprised deeply sampled blood TCRbeta repertoires from subjects exposed to, actively infected with, or recovered from COVID-19. Where available, HLA class I and class II types were taken from metadata supplied by the sample provider and were not determined by assay-based typing. The sample metadata nearly always contained a de-identified subject ID, COVID-19 status, age in years and sex. The prospective study material was composed of cDNA or gDNA derived from T cells, B-cell-depleted T cells, or PBMCs. The repertoires were released in a freely available public database intended as a resource for research on the immune response to SARS-CoV-2.

Collaborating institutions collected whole blood in K2EDTA tubes following their own protocols. Collaborator samples were shipped for TCRbeta analysis as frozen whole blood, isolated PBMCs, or DNA extracted from either sample type. The full study reports these points: The quantity of clinical and demographic metadata differed by source and by participant and was supplied without curation.

TCRbeta CDR3 regions were amplified from genomic DNA by means of the immunoSEQ Assay, a bias-controlled multiplex PCR. The original methods were these. Nucleated cell counts per sample were estimated from amplification of reference gene primers within the assay. To quantify the absolute abundance of each unique TCRbeta CDR3 rearrangement, sequence reads were collapsed and filtered. For each sample, productive Simpson clonality was calculated as the square root of Simpson's diversity index over productive rearrangements. The immuneACCESS repertoire file appears here via TCRdb, limited to in-frame rearrangements. These files lack a portion of the clones; in checked studies, under half of the deficit traces to unresolved V genes, and the cause of the others is not known. From that table come the V and J calls and clone size; the DNA was used to work out D and trimming. For this sample there are some 70,000 clones; approximately 80% appear just once. Jointly, the top ten make up roughly 41% of the sample.

CDR1 and CDR2, per the germline V gene, are KGHSH and LQKENI. The CDR3, from cysteine to phenylalanine, totals 16 residues. Only CDR3 DNA remains: 48 bases, in frame from the first base. V is cut back by 5 bases and J by 4 bases, with 9 bases in the junction unmatched. This clonotype was obtained from a man at least 80 years old with acute or convalescent COVID-19. Source material: peripheral blood. Recombination joined TRBV18 with TRBJ1-1; TRBD1 aligns with 11 central bases. The DNA sequence is as follows: TGTGCCAGCTCAATAGGACAGGGGGCCGGTGTCACTGAAGCTTTCTTT. Its amino acids are CASSIGQGAGVTEAFF. The full variable domain, completed from the reference TRBV18 and TRBJ1-1 proteins outside the CDR3, reads NAGVMQNPRHLVRRRGQEARLRCSPMKGHSHVYWYRQLPEEGLKFMVYLQKENIIDESGMPKERFSAEFPKEGPSILRIQQVVRGDSAAYFCASSIGQGAGVTEAFFGQGTRLTVV.